Below are 5 T cell receptor beta chains sequenced from a single sample in a study of radiation and T cells in renal cell carcinoma. Clones were sequenced by immunoSEQ multiplex PCR, and TCRdb holds only the in-frame ones, with some missing. Of approximately 29,000 clones in the sample, 81% were seen once. Time point reported: blood 4 weeks post-SBRT, at nephrectomy. The treatment was: 15 Gy SBRT to primary tumor, nephrectomy 4 weeks later. The sequencing here drew on blood, taken from a patient whose treatment included radiotherapy and nephrectomy. The receptors here all came from a man in his 60s with renal cell carcinoma.

The chain is built from TRBV5-1 and TRBJ2-3; TRBD2 matches at 7 bases. The CDR3 consists of 16 residues. Germline loops: CDR1 SGHRS, CDR2 YFSETQ. Trimming took 0 bases from V and 0 from J; bases not matched to a gene: 4. The CDR3 DNA follows: TGCGCCAGCAGCTTGGGACTAGCAGAAAGCACAGATACGCAGTATTTT. It specifies CASSLGLAESTDTQYF.

In its sample, this clone ranks as medium-sized (0.01 to 0.1%). The V and J genes are TRBV29-1 and TRBJ1-2; unclear D gene. Trimming took 0 bases from V and 4 from J, leaving 12 bases between them. The CDR3 sequence is 14 residues long. Germline values: CDR1 SQVTM, CDR2 ANQGSEA. CDR3 sequence (DNA): TGCAGCGTTGAAGAGGATGAAGGCATCTATGGCTACACCTTC. It codes for CSVEEDEGIYGYTF.

The chain links TRBV30 to TRBJ2-3, with D unclear. The CDR3 has 12 amino acids. The V and J ends lost 3 bases and 2 bases respectively, with 6 bases between them. Per germline, CDR1 GTSNPN and CDR2 SVGIG (reference sequence). The chain's CDR3 is CAWRAATDTQYF. In DNA, the CDR3 is TGTGCCTGGAGGGCAGCCACAGATACGCAGTATTTT.

The chain is built from TRBV29-1 and TRBJ2-5; D remains ambiguous. V was shortened by 3 bases and J by 4 bases, with 9 bases between the two germline ends. Germline CDR1 and CDR2: SQVTM and ANQGSEA. CDR3 size: 12 residues. CDR3 amino acids: CSVEKGGETQYF. The CDR3 nucleotides are TGCAGCGTTGAGAAGGGCGGAGAGACCCAGTACTTC.

The chain recombines TRBV7-3 with TRBJ2-3; 10 nucleotides align to TRBD2. The CDR3 length is 15 residues. Per the germline V gene, CDR1 is SGHTA and CDR2 is FQGTGA. The V and J ends lost 5 bases and 2 bases, in that order; junction bases with no gene match: 4. The CDR3 protein is CASSPSGRDTDTQYF. The CDR3 DNA sequence: TGTGCCAGCAGCCCCAGCGGGAGGGACACAGATACGCAGTATTTT.